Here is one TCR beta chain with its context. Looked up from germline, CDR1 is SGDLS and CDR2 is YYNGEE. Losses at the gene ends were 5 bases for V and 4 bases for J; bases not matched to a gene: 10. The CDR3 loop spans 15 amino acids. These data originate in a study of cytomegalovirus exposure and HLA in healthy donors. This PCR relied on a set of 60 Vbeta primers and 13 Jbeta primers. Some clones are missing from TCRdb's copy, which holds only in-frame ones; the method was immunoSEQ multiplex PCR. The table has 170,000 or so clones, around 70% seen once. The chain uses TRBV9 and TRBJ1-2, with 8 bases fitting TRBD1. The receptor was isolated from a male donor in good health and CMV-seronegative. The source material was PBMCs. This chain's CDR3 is CASSIGTGPTYGYTF. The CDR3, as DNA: TGTGCCAGCAGTATTGGGACAGGACCAACCTATGGCTACACCTTC.